This T cell receptor beta chain is drawn from a study of blood T cell repertoires in COVID-19. On the study more broadly: Some COVID-19 samples were acute and others convalescent; all came from the United States, Italy and Spain. PBMCs, B-cell-depleted T cells, or T cells were the source of the cDNA or gDNA that made up the material.

This clone has just one count. In the authors' workflow: By means of reference gene primer amplification, nucleated cell counts were estimated. Generated by immunoSEQ multiplex PCR, the TCRdb table keeps only in-frame clones and is missing some. That table furnishes V, J and clone size, whereas the DNA furnished D and trimming. The sample contains 160,000 or so clones, roughly nine tenths of which appear only once. The CDR3 consists of 16 residues. The J segment lost 2 bases and the V segment lost 2 bases, leaving 7 bases of the junction unmatched. CDR1 SGHTA and CDR2 FQGNSA come from the germline V gene.

The specimen was peripheral blood. The rearrangement uses TRBV7-2 and TRBJ2-7; TRBD2 matches at 9 bases. The TCR originated in a man aged 55 to 69 with acute or convalescent COVID-19. The CDR3 sequence is CASSLSSGGKTYEQYF. The CDR3 DNA reads TGTGCCAGCAGCTTATCCAGCGGGGGGAAGACCTACGAGCAGTACTTC.